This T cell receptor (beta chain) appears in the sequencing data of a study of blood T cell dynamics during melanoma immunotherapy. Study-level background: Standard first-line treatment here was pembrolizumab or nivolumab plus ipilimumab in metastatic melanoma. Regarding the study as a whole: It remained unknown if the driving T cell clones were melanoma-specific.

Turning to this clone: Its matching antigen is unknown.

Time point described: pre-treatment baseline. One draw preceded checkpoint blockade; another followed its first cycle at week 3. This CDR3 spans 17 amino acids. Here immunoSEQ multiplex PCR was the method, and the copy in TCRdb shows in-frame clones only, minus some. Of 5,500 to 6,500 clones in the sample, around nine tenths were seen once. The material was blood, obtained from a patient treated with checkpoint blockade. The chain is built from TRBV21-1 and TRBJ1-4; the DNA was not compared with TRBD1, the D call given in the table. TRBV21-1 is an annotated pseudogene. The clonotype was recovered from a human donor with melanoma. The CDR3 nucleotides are TGTGCCAGCAGCAAGGACAGGGAGGGAGAGACTAATGAAAAACTGTTTTTT. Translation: CASSKDREGETNEKLFF.